This TCR beta chain was identified during a study of blood T cell repertoires in COVID-19. The wider study: Spain, Italy and the United States supplied samples that represented acute and convalescent COVID-19. Sources were T cells, B-cell-depleted T cells, or PBMCs; the material itself was cDNA or gDNA.

Recruitment covered under 25 US areas and drew participants whose ages spanned roughly 18 to 90 years. Participants had their cohort set by participant-reported clinical history. Produced via immunoSEQ multiplex PCR; TCRdb's table is partial and in-frame only. The top ten hold over 1.5% of the sample, which has hundreds of thousands of clones, roughly 85% seen once. Unmatched junction bases numbered 15, after V lost 5 bases and J lost 5 bases. Germline values: CDR1 SGHAT, CDR2 FQDESV (reference sequence). The CDR3 is made up of 16 amino acids. The sequenced material came from PBMCs or T cells enriched from blood (not recorded which). J is TRBJ2-7 and V is TRBV11-1; 7 bases are a match to TRBD1. This sequence was found in a young woman with acute COVID-19. CDR3 bases: TGTGCCAGCAGCCAAACATGGGAGACAGGGTCCCACGAGCAGTACTTC. Protein sequence: CASSQTWETGSHEQYF. The variable domain in full, with the rest retrieved from reference TRBV11-1 and TRBJ2-7, is EAEVAQSPRYKITEKSQAVAFWCDPISGHATLYWYRQILGQGPELLVQFQDESVVDDSQLPKDRFSAERLKGVDSTLKIQPAELGDSAMYLCASSQTWETGSHEQYFGPGTRLTVT.